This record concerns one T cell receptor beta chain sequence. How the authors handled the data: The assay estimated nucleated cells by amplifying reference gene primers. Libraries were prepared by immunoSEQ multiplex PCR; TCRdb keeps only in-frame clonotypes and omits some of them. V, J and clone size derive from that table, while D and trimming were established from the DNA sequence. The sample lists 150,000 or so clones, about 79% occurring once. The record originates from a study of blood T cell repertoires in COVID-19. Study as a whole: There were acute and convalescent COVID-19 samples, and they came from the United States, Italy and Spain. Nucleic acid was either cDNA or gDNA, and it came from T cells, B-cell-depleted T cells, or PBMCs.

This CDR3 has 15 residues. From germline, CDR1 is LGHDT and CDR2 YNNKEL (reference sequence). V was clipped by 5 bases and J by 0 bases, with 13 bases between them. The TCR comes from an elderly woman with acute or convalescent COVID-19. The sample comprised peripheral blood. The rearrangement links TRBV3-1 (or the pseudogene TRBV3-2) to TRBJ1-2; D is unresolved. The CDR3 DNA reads TGTGCCAGCAGCGCATCCCAACTTCCTAACTATGGCTACACCTTC. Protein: CASSASQLPNYGYTF.